The rows below give T cell receptor beta chains drawn from one sample of a study of blood T cells in healthy people across ages. TCRdb independently ran MiXCR on the 5' RACE reads; one entry per CDR3 protein. The sample carries 850,000 to 1,000,000 distinct CDR3 sequences, 51% recorded once. Material: blood. These receptors came from an older woman in good health. Each CDR3 is given with its conserved first and last residue. Fields, in order: D gene, clone size, J gene, V gene, CDR3 DNA, CDR3 protein. The D gene is left open where the match is weak. Not all rows give a size; the values are once, few, many and, for expanded clones, a class.

>NA|NA|TRBJ2-2|TRBV7-9
TGTGCCAGCAGCGCCGGTGGCCGGACAGTAGCCGGGGAGCTGTTTTTT
CASSAGGRTVAGELFF
>NA|few|TRBJ2-7|TRBV7-2
TGTGCCAGCAGCCCCCGCTCCTATGCCTACGAGCAGTACTTC
CASSPRSYAYEQYF
>TRBD2|NA|TRBJ2-7|TRBV7-7
TGTGCCAGCAGCTTAAATTCGCTAGCGGGAGACGAGCAGTACTTC
CASSLNSLAGDEQYF
>NA|NA|TRBJ2-1|TRBV20-1
TGCAGTGCTCGGGACTGGCGCGGGCACAATGAGCAGTTCTTC
CSARDWRGHNEQFF
>NA|NA|TRBJ1-2|TRBV5-1
TGCGCCAGCAGCTTGGCTTCTTTAGGAGGATTAGACGGCGATGGCTACACCTTC
CASSLASLGGLDGDGYTF
>NA|NA|TRBJ2-7|TRBV4-2
TGTGCCAGCAGCCACACTCAAAGTGGGGGATACTACGAGCAGTACTTC
CASSHTQSGGYYEQYF
>TRBD2|NA|TRBJ2-7|TRBV27
TGTGCCAGCAGCCCCACGGGACTAGCGGGAGGGCTTAGCTCCTACAATGAGCAGTACTTC
CASSPTGLAGGLSSYNEQYF
>NA|NA|TRBJ2-6|TRBV28
TGTGCCAGCAGTTTGGCAGGGGTCGGGGCCAACGTCCTGACTTTC
CASSLAGVGANVLTF
>TRBD2|NA|TRBJ2-7|TRBV7-9
TGTGCCAGCAGCAAGACTAGCGGGAGGTCCGTGCGCGAGCAGTACTTC
CASSKTSGRSVREQYF
>TRBD1|NA|TRBJ1-2|TRBV12-3/TRBV12-4
TGTGCCAGCAGTTTAATCGGTGTACAGGGGTACTATGGCTACACCTTC
CASSLIGVQGYYGYTF
>NA|NA|TRBJ2-7|TRBV4-1
TGCGCCAGCAGCCCCATGGGACCAATCTCCTACAATGAGCAGTACTTC
CASSPMGPISYNEQYF
>TRBD1|NA|TRBJ2-7|TRBV6-6
TGTGCCAGCGTCCGGGACAGCACCTACGAGCAGTACTTC
CASVRDSTYEQYF
>TRBD2|NA|TRBJ2-1|TRBV27
TGTGCCAGCAGTAATGTAGCGGGGTCAACGGAGCAGTTCTTC
CASSNVAGSTEQFF
>TRBD1|NA|TRBJ1-1|TRBV7-2
TGTGCCAGCAACAATATCAGGGGGCGGAGGGCTGAAGCTTTCTTT
CASNNIRGRRAEAFF
>TRBD2|NA|TRBJ2-7|TRBV5-4
TGTGCCAGCAGCGGTATAGCGGGCGCCTCAAGGGAGCAGTACTTC
CASSGIAGASREQYF
>TRBD1|NA|TRBJ2-5|TRBV7-2
TGTGCCAGCAGCAGACAGGGTTGGGAGGAGACCCAGTACTTC
CASSRQGWEETQYF
>TRBD2|NA|TRBJ2-1|TRBV6-6
TGTGCCAGCGCCCTAGCGGGCAATGAGCAGTTCTTC
CASALAGNEQFF
>NA|NA|TRBJ2-1|TRBV6-5
TGTGCCAGCAGTTACTTATCCCCATCGGGTCTACGGAATGAGCAGTTCTTC
CASSYLSPSGLRNEQFF
>TRBD2|NA|TRBJ2-5|TRBV20-1
TGCAGTGCTAGAGATCCCTCAATGGCGGGAGGACTAACCCAAGAGACCCAGTACTTC
CSARDPSMAGGLTQETQYF
>NA|many|TRBJ2-5|TRBV6-2/TRBV6-3
TGTGCCAGCAGCCCCGACCGGGATATGGCGGAGACCCAGTACTTC
CASSPDRDMAETQYF
>TRBD2|NA|TRBJ2-7|TRBV7-2
TGTGCCAGCAGCTCCGCACGTCCGGGACTAGGTCACGAGCAGTACTTC
CASSSARPGLGHEQYF
>NA|NA|TRBJ2-5|TRBV29-1
TGCAGCGTTTACCGGTCATCGGAGACCCAGTACTTC
CSVYRSSETQYF
>NA|NA|TRBJ2-5|TRBV6-1
TGTGCCAGCAGTGAAGCCGACGCGACAGGTCAAGAGACCCAGTACTTC
CASSEADATGQETQYF
>NA|NA|TRBJ2-5|TRBV4-2
TGTGCCAGCAGCCAAGATGGCAGCGCGGAGGGAGAGACCCAGTACTTC
CASSQDGSAEGETQYF
>NA|NA|TRBJ1-2|TRBV20-1
TGCAGTGCCGTCACCTATGGCTACACCTTC
CSAVTYGYTF
>TRBD2|NA|TRBJ2-1|TRBV6-6
TGTGCCAGCAGTTACCGACTAGCGGGAGAGGGTGAGCAGTTCTTC
CASSYRLAGEGEQFF
>TRBD2|few|TRBJ2-5|TRBV29-1
TGCAGCGTTGGTACTAGCGGAGACCAGGGGACCCAGTACTTC
CSVGTSGDQGTQYF
>TRBD1|NA|TRBJ1-2|TRBV28
TGTGCCAGCACCGAGGACAGGGATGGCTACACCTTC
CASTEDRDGYTF
>NA|few|TRBJ2-3|TRBV6-2/TRBV6-3
TGTGCCAGCAACTTAGGGGGGATGCTGGATACGCAGTATTTT
CASNLGGMLDTQYF
>NA|few|TRBJ2-7|TRBV5-1
TGCGCCAGCAGCCCCGGGGGAAACTACGAGCAGTACTTC
CASSPGGNYEQYF
>NA|NA|TRBJ2-7|TRBV3-1
TGTGCCAGCAGCCAAGTGGTGCGTCCGAGGGGGGAGCAGTACTTC
CASSQVVRPRGEQYF
>NA|NA|TRBJ2-7|TRBV5-1
TGCGCCAGCAGCCCTTACGTGTCTAAAGGATCCTACGAGCAGTACTTC
CASSPYVSKGSYEQYF
>TRBD2|few|TRBJ2-3|TRBV7-6
TGTGCCAGCAGCATTAGCGGGGGCACAGATACGCAGTATTTT
CASSISGGTDTQYF
>NA|NA|TRBJ2-3|TRBV18
TGTGCCAGCTCACCACCGGCGAGGGGGGGCACAGATACGCAGTATTTT
CASSPPARGGTDTQYF
>TRBD2|NA|TRBJ2-1|TRBV30
TGTGCCTGGAGTGTACCCGGACTAGCGGGAGTTCGGTTGCAGTTCTTC
CAWSVPGLAGVRLQFF
>NA|NA|TRBJ2-7|TRBV20-1
TGCAGTGCGCCCGGACACCCACCCTTCATCTACGAGCAGTACTTC
CSAPGHPPFIYEQYF
>TRBD2|NA|TRBJ2-7|TRBV6-5
TGTGCCAGCAGTTCTGAGCGGGAGAGCTACGAGCAGTACTTC
CASSSERESYEQYF
>TRBD1|NA|TRBJ1-2|TRBV12-3/TRBV12-4
TGTGCCAGCAGTTTAGCGCGGGGACAGGGGTACTATGGCTACACCTTC
CASSLARGQGYYGYTF
>NA|NA|TRBJ2-7|TRBV5-1
TGCGCCAGCAGCCTCCCGGCTCCTGGGGAGCAGTACTTC
CASSLPAPGEQYF
>NA|NA|TRBJ2-1|TRBV20-1
TGCAGTGCTAGTCCCCCCAATGAGCAGTTCTTC
CSASPPNEQFF
>NA|NA|TRBJ2-7|TRBV28
TGTGCCAGCAGTCTACCCCGGGCAGGGCCAGACGAGCAGTACTTC
CASSLPRAGPDEQYF
>TRBD2|NA|TRBJ2-1|TRBV7-2
TGTGCCAGCAGCCCGAACCGACTAGCGGGCTCCTACAATGAGCAGTTCTTC
CASSPNRLAGSYNEQFF
>NA|NA|TRBJ2-1|TRBV20-1
TGCAGTGCTAGAGATTGGAGGAACAATGAGCAGTTCTTC
CSARDWRNNEQFF
>NA|NA|TRBJ2-7|TRBV9
TGTGCCAGCAGCGTAGGGGGGATCGGCTACGAGCAGTACTTC
CASSVGGIGYEQYF
>TRBD1|few|TRBJ2-3|TRBV10-3
TGTGCCACCCTACAGGGGTCTAGCACAGATACGCAGTATTTT
CATLQGSSTDTQYF
>TRBD2|few|TRBJ2-5|TRBV2
TGTGCCAGCAGTGATTTGGAGCTAGCGGAAGAGACCCAGTACTTC
CASSDLELAEETQYF
>NA|NA|TRBJ1-5|TRBV4-1
TGCGCCAGCAGCCAAGAGGGACGGAATCAGCCCCAGCATTTT
CASSQEGRNQPQHF
>TRBD2|NA|TRBJ2-5|TRBV5-5
TGTGCCAGCAGCCTGCCACCTAGCGGATACCAAGAGACCCAGTACTTC
CASSLPPSGYQETQYF
>NA|NA|TRBJ2-6|TRBV7-9
TGTGCCGGCAGCTTACAGAGCTCTGGGGCCAATGTCCTGACTTTC
CAGSLQSSGANVLTF
>NA|few|TRBJ2-3|TRBV6-5
TGTGCCAGCAGTTACTTGCAGGGGTCGACAGATACGCAGTATTTT
CASSYLQGSTDTQYF
>NA|NA|TRBJ1-6|TRBV27
TGTGCCAGCAGTGGACTACAGGTGTTGAATTCACCCCTCCACTTT
CASSGLQVLNSPLHF
>TRBD2|NA|TRBJ2-3|TRBV28
TGTGCCAGCAGTTTAGGGGCGGGAGTGAGCACAGATACGCAGTATTTT
CASSLGAGVSTDTQYF